The entry below gives a single T cell receptor (beta chain) sequence along with its context. Its antigen is unknown. Each donor was nominally healthy when sampled (though unrecorded immune exposures were likely). It was with 60 Vbeta and 13 Jbeta primers that the PCR ran. Assay used: immunoSEQ multiplex PCR; TCRdb lists only in-frame clones, some missing. The sample lists roughly 140,000 clones; roughly 80% were seen once. This sample stems from a study of cytomegalovirus exposure and HLA in healthy donors. CDR3 length: 15 amino acids. Unmatched junction bases numbered 10, after V lost 4 bases and J lost 5 bases. Germline V gene lookup returns CDR1 SGHNT and CDR2 YYREEE (reference sequence). Findings and limits, study-wide: In a later analysis, HLA-associated beta chains showed higher expansion and lower generation probabilities than comparable chains. Altogether, about 160 TCR beta chains were recorded as cytomegalovirus-associated.

The J gene is TRBJ2-7, the V gene TRBV5-4; 9 positions agree with TRBD1. The sequenced sample consisted of PBMCs. This clonotype was sampled from a woman aged 40 to 50 in good health and CMV-seropositive. DNA of the CDR3: TGTGCCAGCAGCATAGGGACAGGGCCTCGCGACGAGCAGTACTTC. This encodes CASSIGTGPRDEQYF.